Listed here are 20 T cell receptor beta chains from one sample, sequenced in a study of shared clonotypes between healthy human individuals. Data came from immunoSEQ multiplex PCR; TCRdb stores just in-frame clones and leaves some out. The sample shows some 450,000 clones, roughly 80% of them seen only once. The sequenced material came from PBMCs. The source of these receptors is a woman in her thirties or forties in good health. Some clones in this sample may be carry-over from other donors' samples.

This chain uses TRBV14 with TRBJ2-7; 10 bases fit TRBD1. Germline CDR1 SGHDN, CDR2 FVKESK. Germline trimming cut 2 bases from V and 4 bases from J; bases unmatched to any gene: 14. CDR3 length: 18 amino acids. DNA of the CDR3: TGTGCCAGCAGCCAACGCATCCCGGGACAGGGGAACTTGTACGAGCAGTACTTC. Its protein product is CASSQRIPGQGNLYEQYF.

To note about this clone: This likely traces to a read error, being one base from a far larger clone. V usage is TRBV10-3 and J usage is TRBJ1-5; D gene uncertain. Deletions cut 11 bases from V and 4 bases from J, with 15 bases between. This CDR3 contains 13 residues. From germline, CDR1 is ENHRY and CDR2 SYGVKD. Written as DNA, the CDR3 is TGTGCCGTCACAGAGGACCCGAATCAGCCCCAGCATTTT. Its translation is CAVTEDPNQPQHF.

The rearrangement joins TRBV5-1 to TRBJ2-1; no clear D gene. The germline V gene encodes CDR1 SGHRS and CDR2 YFSETQ. The CDR3 loop spans 14 amino acids. Trimming pared 3 bases from V and 3 bases from J, leaving 10 bases between. The CDR3 loop reads CASSYQTDYNEQFF. The CDR3 DNA follows: TGCGCCAGCAGCTACCAGACGGACTACAATGAGCAGTTCTTC.

This clone was observed many times. This sample also contains other DNA sequences that code for the same CDR3. The chain is built from TRBV7-2 and TRBJ2-5; maybe TRBD1 (5 bases). V was pared by 1 base and J by 3 bases, with 9 bases between. CDR1 is SGHTA, CDR2 FQGNSA, per germline. This CDR3 is built from 14 residues. CDR3 residues: CASSLVVREETQYF. CDR3 coding DNA: TGTGCCAGCAGCTTAGTGGTCAGGGAAGAGACCCAGTACTTC. Complete variable domain (other parts from reference TRBV7-2 and TRBJ2-5): GAGVSQSPSNKVTEKGKDVELRCDPISGHTALYWYRQSLGQGLEFLIYFQGNSAPDKSGLPSDRFSAERTGGSVSTLTIQRTQQEDSAVYLCASSLVVREETQYFGPGTRLLVL.

On this clone: Just one base apart from a much larger clone, this may be a read error. The V gene is TRBV19, the J gene TRBJ2-1, with 10 bases lining up with TRBD2. CDR3 length: 15 residues. V trimming: 3 bases; J trimming: 8 bases; junction bases outside the gene matches: 7. Germline CDR1 reads LNHDA; CDR2 reads SQIVND (reference sequence). DNA of the CDR3: TGTGCCAGTAGTATTGCTAGCGGGGGAAACGATGAGCAGTTCTTC. Amino acid sequence: CASSIASGGNDEQFF.

Worth noting for this clone: One base separates it from a far larger clone, so it is likely a read error. V is TRBV30 and J is TRBJ2-1; 11 bases match TRBD2. CDR1 is GTSNPN, CDR2 SVGIG, per germline (reference sequence). The CDR3 totals 17 residues. Written as DNA, the CDR3 is TGTGCCTGGGGTGTTTCCCCGGGGGGACTAGCGGACAATGAGCAGTTCTTC. It is translated as CAWGVSPGGLADNEQFF.

For this clone: A read error may explain this, as a much larger clone is one base away. DNA for the CDR3: TGTGCCAGCGGCTTAAGCCGGACGAGGGAGCAGTACTTC. It codes for CASGLSRTREQYF. The chain couples TRBV7-9 to TRBJ2-7; no clear D gene. Looked up from germline, CDR1 is SEHNR and CDR2 is FQNEAQ (reference sequence). The CDR3 runs to 13 residues.

As to this clone: A read error may explain this, as a much larger clone is one base away. The chain combines TRBV7-3 with TRBJ2-5; 7 bases are shared with TRBD1. V trimming: 1 base; J trimming: 5 bases; junction bases outside the gene matches: 13. Germline V gives CDR1 SGHTA, CDR2 FQGTGA. The CDR3 runs 17 residues. The CDR3 bases are TGTGCCAGCAGCTTAAAGGGGGCACCTTCCAGAGGGGAGACCCAGTACTTC. It codes for CASSLKGAPSRGETQYF.

Details on this clone: A single base is all that separates this from a far larger clone, so a read error is likely. The genes are TRBV5-6 and TRBJ1-1; D uncertain. CDR1 and CDR2 from the germline V gene are SGHDT and YYEEEE. The CDR3 length is 16 residues. CDR3 amino acids: CARSLSTSRWNTEAFF. For the CDR3, the DNA is TGTGCCAGAAGCTTGTCGACAAGCCGGTGGAACACTGAAGCTTTCTTT. Looking up the rest from reference TRBV5-6 and TRBJ1-1 gives the full variable domain: DAGVTQSPTHLIKTRGQQVTLRCSPKSGHDTVSWYQQALGQGPQFIFQYYEEEERQRGNFPDRFSGHQFPNYSSELNVNALLLGDSALYLCARSLSTSRWNTEAFFGQGTRLTVV.

The V call is TRBV14, the J call TRBJ1-5; TRBD1 might be the D (5 bases). V was shortened by 0 bases and J by 2 bases, with 20 bases between the two germline ends. Germline V gene data show CDR1 as SGHDN and CDR2 as FVKESK. This CDR3 contains 19 residues. CDR3 region: CASSQEEGADPVGNQPQHF. Written as DNA, the CDR3 is TGTGCCAGCAGCCAAGAAGAAGGGGCCGACCCAGTGGGCAATCAGCCCCAGCATTTT.

This clone has a handful of counts. The chain joins TRBV29-1 to TRBJ1-5, with a tentative D call TRBD1 (5 bases). The germline gives CDR1 SQVTM, CDR2 ANQGSEA. V lost 6 bases to trimming and J lost 5 bases, with 11 bases between them. The length of the CDR3 is 12 residues. This CDR3 reads CSVADSYQPQHF. Written as DNA, the CDR3 is TGCAGCGTCGCAGACAGTTATCAGCCCCAGCATTTT.

Turning to this clone: Other DNA sequences within the sample encode an identical CDR3. This sequence joins TRBV7-8 and TRBJ2-7; the D gene is possibly TRBD2 (5 bases). V lost 2 bases and J lost 9, with 11 bases in between. The CDR3 is 12 residues long. The germline gives CDR1 SGHVS, CDR2 FQNEAQ. The CDR3 here is CASSLKNLAQYF. CDR3 sequence (DNA): TGTGCCAGCAGCTTAAAGAATCTAGCGCAGTACTTC.

This clone came up many times. Other DNA sequences in this sample translate to the same CDR3. The V and J genes are TRBV9 and TRBJ2-5, with D possibly being TRBD1 (6 bases). Germline lookup yields CDR1 SGDLS and CDR2 YYNGEE. The V gene lost 0 bases and the J gene lost 5 bases, with 17 bases spanning the gap. CDR3 length equals 16 residues. The CDR3 region has the DNA TGTGCCAGCAGCGTAGGGCAGGGGTTCCGAGGGGAGACCCAGTACTTC. This codes for CASSVGQGFRGETQYF.

The rearrangement joins TRBV5-4 to TRBJ2-1; TRBD1 is a possible D gene (6 bases). The CDR3 spans 15 residues. V was pared by 0 bases and J by 5 bases, with 12 bases between. Germline lookup yields CDR1 SGHNT and CDR2 YYREEE (reference sequence). The CDR3 region has the DNA TGTGCCAGCAGCTTGGGGGGACAAAGAAACAATGAGCAGTTCTTC. It is translated as CASSLGGQRNNEQFF.

This rearrangement joins TRBV5-1 to TRBJ2-5; D not certain. This CDR3 has 13 residues. Germline CDR1 SGHRS, CDR2 YFSETQ. Between the trimmed V and J ends, which lost 1 base and 0 bases, there was a span of 4 bases. CDR3 bases: TGCGCCAGCAGCTTGAACAACCAAGAGACCCAGTACTTC. Its translation is CASSLNNQETQYF.

V gene TRBV19 combines with J gene TRBJ1-5; 8 nucleotides align to TRBD1. The J segment lost 7 bases and the V segment lost 5 bases, leaving 10 bases of the junction unmatched. The CDR3 totals 15 residues. In germline, CDR1 is LNHDA, CDR2 SQIVND (reference sequence). CDR3 sequence: CASSPYQGAGQPQHF. CDR3 in DNA: TGTGCCAGTAGTCCGTACCAGGGGGCTGGCCAGCCCCAGCATTTT.

The chain is built from TRBV10-3 and TRBJ2-7, with D possibly being TRBD1 (5 bases). Trimming pared 7 bases from V and 0 bases from J, leaving 13 bases between. Germline V gene sequence: CDR1 ENHRY, CDR2 SYGVKD. This CDR3 comprises 14 residues. The CDR3, as DNA: TGTGCCATCAATTCCCAGGGAAGCTCCTACGAGCAGTACTTC. This codes for CAINSQGSSYEQYF.

As concerns this clone: The junction does not match germline at one end; this may be a read error. V usage is TRBV10-3 and J usage is TRBJ2-1; tentatively, D is TRBD1 or TRBD2 (5 bases each). Germline-derived CDR1 and CDR2 are ENHRY and SYGVKD. This CDR3 region has 17 residues. CDR3 region: CATSESSGWGIYNEQFF. CDR3 bases: TGTGCCACCAGTGAGTCGAGTGGGTGGGGGATTTACAATGAGCAGTTCTTC.

To note about this clone: A far larger clone differs by one base, so this is likely a read error. The sample has other DNA sequences that encode this CDR3 too. This chain connects TRBV7-2 to TRBJ2-7; 8 bases are shared with TRBD1. The CDR3 covers 14 residues. Per germline, CDR1 SGHTA and CDR2 FQGNSA. CDR3 region: CASSGTGSSYEQYF. CDR3 coding DNA: TGTGCCAGCAGCGGGACAGGCAGCTCCTATGAGCAGTACTTC.

The table lists this clone with a count of one. This chain links TRBV5-1 with TRBJ2-7; 10 bases are a match to TRBD1. J gave up 3 bases and V 3 bases, and 3 bases lay outside the gene matches. The CDR3 has 14 residues. Germline CDR1 is SGHRS and CDR2 is YFSETQ. Here the CDR3 DNA reads TGCGCCAGCAGCTCCGGGACAGGGGACTACGAGCAGTACTTC. Translated, it gives CASSSGTGDYEQYF.